One TCR beta chain is described in this entry. Its matching antigen is unknown. V was clipped by 3 bases and J by 5 bases, with 1 base between them. The CDR3 runs to 10 residues. Germline CDR1 is MNHNS and CDR2 is SASEGT. This sample is drawn from a study of T cell responses to AZD1222 COVID-19 vaccine. Notes on the study in general: There were mostly white British donors and more females than males, and clonal diversity was possibly underestimated.

Clones were read by immunoSEQ multiplex PCR, and TCRdb kept only the in-frame ones, dropping some. The table lists fewer than 140,000 clones, almost 90% of them singletons. The TCR comes from an adult in good health. The material was peripheral blood, obtained on day 0 of AZD1222 vaccination. This chain joins TRBV6-1 and TRBJ2-5; D is undetermined. DNA for the CDR3: TGTGCCAGCAGTGAGGAGACCCAGTACTTC. It yields the protein CASSEETQYF.